This TCR beta chain emerged from a study of T cells after yellow fever vaccination. One entry per CDR3 protein, called by TCRdb with MiXCR from the 5' RACE reads. This sample has under 250,000 distinct CDR3 sequences; 6.9% occur once, and the top ten carry about 0.9%. Study-wide points: The booster saw the reappearance of most primary-vaccination clones (approximately 96% CD4, around 88% CD8). The study found a weaker secondary response that peaked faster, day 5 versus 15. The bulk population could contribute abundant contaminating clonotypes to FACS-sorted repertoires.

This clonotype was picked up many times. Its antigen is not known. Trimming left V 5 bases short and J 7 bases short, with 11 bases between. CDR1 and CDR2 from the germline V gene are SGHTA and FQGNSA. The length of the CDR3 is 13 residues. The chain is built from TRBV7-2 and TRBJ2-2; TRBD1 might be the D (5 bases). The sequencing here drew on CD4+ T cells sorted from PBMCs, taken 15 days after the yellow fever booster vaccination. The sequence derives from a man aged 30-40 years who received the YFV17D yellow fever vaccine. This CDR3 is CASSPMGLGELFF. CDR3 DNA sequence: TGTGCCAGCAGCCCGATGGGGCTCGGGGAGCTGTTTTTT.